The 2 T cell receptor beta chains below all came from one sample that was sequenced in a study of shared clonotypes between healthy human individuals. Some clones are missing from TCRdb's copy, which holds only in-frame ones; the method was immunoSEQ multiplex PCR. The sample records over 1.5 million clones, approximately 98% being singletons. Input material: naive CD4+ T cells sorted from blood. The subset: CD45RA+ positively selected. The receptor source for this set is a man aged 30 to 39 in good health.

The J gene is TRBJ2-7, the V gene TRBV7-9, with TRBD1 matching 9 bases. J gave up 7 bases and V 8 bases, and 12 bases lay outside the gene matches. CDR1 SEHNR and CDR2 FQNEAQ come from the germline V gene (reference sequence). The CDR3 has 14 amino acids. The CDR3 bases are TGTGCCAGCGGAGCCGGGACAGGGAGAGGTGAGCAGTACTTC. This codes for CASGAGTGRGEQYF.

CDR3 DNA sequence: TGTGCCAGCCGAGTGGGAGACTATGGCTACACCTTC. Protein product: CASRVGDYGYTF. V is TRBV6-1 and J is TRBJ1-2; D not resolved. The V gene's germline CDR1 is MNHNS and CDR2 SASEGT. The CDR3 is 12 amino acids. V was trimmed by 8 bases and J by 3 bases, leaving 10 bases between them.